A single sample is the source of the 19 T cell receptor beta chains below, sequenced in a study of CD8 T cells in Susac syndrome. RNA in amounts of 0.5 to 1 ug was reverse transcribed with random hexamers. TCRdb ran MiXCR on the immunoSEQ multiplex PCR reads and lists one entry per CDR3 protein. The table records 250,000 to 300,000 distinct CDR3 sequences, roughly 84% of them present only once. Sequenced sample: CD8+ T cells from PBMCs. The receptors derive from a human donor with multiple sclerosis.

This clonotype appeared once. The rearrangement uses TRBV28 and TRBJ2-7; TRBD2 matches 10 bases. Trimming took 7 bases from V and 3 from J; bases not matched to a gene: 9. Germline values: CDR1 MDHEN, CDR2 SYDVKM. The CDR3 extends over 15 amino acids. Written as DNA, the CDR3 is TGTGCCAGCAACCCCCCCGGGACTAGCGACTACGAGCAGTACTTC. Translating it yields CASNPPGTSDYEQYF. The whole variable domain, filled in from reference TRBV28 and TRBJ2-7, reads DVKVTQSSRYLVKRTGEKVFLECVQDMDHENMFWYRQDPGLGLRLIYFSYDVKMKEKGDIPEGYSVSREKKERFSLILESASTNQTSMYLCASNPPGTSDYEQYFGPGTRLTVT.

This clonotype was observed a single time. The chain links TRBV7-8 to TRBJ2-7; TRBD2 matches at 11 bases. The CDR3 runs 16 residues. The germline V gene encodes CDR1 SGHVS and CDR2 FQNEAQ. V lost 5 bases to trimming and J lost 3 bases; unmatched junction nucleotides: 9. The DNA of the CDR3 is TGTGCCAGCAGCCTAACCCGACTAGCGGGACACTACGAGCAGTACTTC. Translation: CASSLTRLAGHYEQYF.

V and J are TRBV10-3 and TRBJ2-3; D is unresolved. The CDR3 runs to 14 residues. Trimming cost V 7 bases and J 4 bases, with 15 bases left between them. CDR1 is ENHRY, CDR2 SYGVKD, per germline. The CDR3 coding sequence is TGTGCCATCATAGATCGGAATCGGTCAGATACGCAGTATTTT. It codes for CAIIDRNRSDTQYF.

The chain couples TRBV11-2 to TRBJ2-7; D is possibly TRBD1 (6 bases). Germline V gene sequence: CDR1 SGHAT, CDR2 FQNNGV. Trimming removed 5 bases at V and 5 bases at J, with 13 bases between. The CDR3 is 13 amino acids. In nucleotides, the CDR3 is TGTGCCAGCAGCCCTTCAGGGGAGAACGAGCAGTACTTC. The encoded protein is CASSPSGENEQYF.

The chain uses TRBV4-1 and TRBJ2-7; 8 positions match TRBD1. The CDR3 is made up of 15 amino acids. The germline V gene encodes CDR1 MGHRA and CDR2 YSYEKL. Losses at the gene ends were 1 base for V and 3 bases for J; bases not matched to a gene: 5. The CDR3 here is CASSQGPDRDYEQYF. Written as DNA, the CDR3 is TGCGCCAGCAGCCAAGGCCCGGACAGGGACTACGAGCAGTACTTC.

J is TRBJ2-7 and V is TRBV10-2, with D perhaps matching TRBD2 (5 bases). Germline V gene sequence: CDR1 WSHSY, CDR2 SAAADI. The CDR3 extends over 13 amino acids. Between the trimmed V and J ends, which lost 7 bases and 2 bases, there was a span of 12 bases. Here the CDR3 reads CASTSGSTYEQYF. In DNA, the CDR3 is TGCGCCAGCACTTCGGGGTCCACCTACGAGCAGTACTTC.

The rearrangement links TRBV7-9 to TRBJ1-1, with D perhaps matching TRBD1 (6 bases). Trimming removed 5 bases from V and 12 bases from J, with 16 bases in between. Germline values: CDR1 SEHNR, CDR2 FQNEAQ (reference sequence). This CDR3 is 12 amino acids long. The CDR3 protein is CASSPRGSGTFF. The CDR3 DNA sequence: TGTGCCAGCAGCCCCAGGGGTTCGGGAACTTTCTTT.

The V and J genes are TRBV27 and TRBJ2-1; TRBD1 might be the D (5 bases). V was pared by 8 bases and J by 3 bases, with 11 bases between. The CDR3 is 13 residues long. Germline CDR1 reads MNHEY; CDR2 reads SMNVEV (reference sequence). DNA of the CDR3: TGTGCCAGCGGCAAAGGGGACTACAATGAGCAGTTCTTC. Translation gives CASGKGDYNEQFF.

The V and J genes are TRBV20-1 and TRBJ1-5; 7 bases line up with TRBD1. The CDR3 consists of 15 residues. The V and J ends lost 2 bases and 5 bases, in that order; junction bases with no gene match: 9. CDR1 and CDR2 from the germline V gene are DFQATT and SNEGSKA (reference sequence). CDR3 region: CSARTRTGGDQPQHF. CDR3 in DNA: TGCAGTGCTAGAACCAGGACAGGAGGGGATCAGCCCCAGCATTTT.

CDR3 sequence: CASSQVPQGSYNEQFF. The CDR3 nucleotides are TGTGCCAGCAGCCAAGTCCCTCAGGGTTCCTACAATGAGCAGTTCTTC. V is TRBV14 and J is TRBJ2-1, with TRBD1 as a possible D gene (5 bases). The germline V gene encodes CDR1 SGHDN and CDR2 FVKESK. The germline V and J ends were trimmed by 1 base and 1 base, with 11 bases remaining between them. There are 16 residues in the CDR3.

The chain uses TRBV14 and TRBJ1-5; tentative D call: TRBD1 (6 bases). The CDR3 consists of 16 residues. Germline assignment: CDR1 SGHDN and CDR2 FVKESK. Trimming stripped 4 bases from V and 4 bases from J, with 17 bases between. CDR3 sequence: CASSRLTGSPNQPQHF. DNA of the CDR3: TGTGCCAGCAGCCGACTAACAGGGTCCCCTAATCAGCCCCAGCATTTT.

This sequence joins TRBV19 and TRBJ2-7; 7 bases match TRBD1. Germline values: CDR1 LNHDA, CDR2 SQIVND (reference sequence). V was clipped by 4 bases and J by 6 bases; unmatched bases: 6. The CDR3 has 13 amino acids. CDR3 sequence (DNA): TGTGCCAGTAGTACCGGACAGGCGGTCGAGCAGTACTTC. It specifies CASSTGQAVEQYF.

V gene TRBV7-9 combines with J gene TRBJ2-6, with 10 bases aligning to TRBD1. The germline gives CDR1 SEHNR, CDR2 FQNEAQ (reference sequence). The trim removed 5 bases at V and 1 base at J, leaving 11 bases unmatched. The CDR3 loop spans 19 amino acids. The CDR3 DNA follows: TGTGCCAGCAGCCGCGGACGTGGGACAGGGGAATCTGGGGCCAACGTCCTGACTTTC. Its protein is CASSRGRGTGESGANVLTF.

The chain recombines TRBV21-1 with TRBJ2-3; TRBD1, the D gene given by the table, was not confirmed from the DNA. TRBV21-1 counts as a pseudogene. This CDR3 region has 21 residues. The CDR3 DNA is TGTGCCAGCAGCAACTCAAGGCCCTTCGACAGGGGGCGAAAGATAACAGATACGCAGTATTTT. Protein sequence: CASSNSRPFDRGRKITDTQYF.

The rearrangement uses TRBV7-9 and TRBJ1-2; 8 bases are shared with TRBD1. Germline-derived CDR1 and CDR2 are SEHNR and FQNEAQ (reference sequence). CDR3 size: 15 residues. J was trimmed by 2 bases and V by 5 bases; bases with no gene match: 7. Written as DNA, the CDR3 is TGTGCCAGCAGCACCTCCGGACAGGGAAACTATGGCTACACCTTC. It is translated as CASSTSGQGNYGYTF.

The chain links TRBV5-1 to TRBJ2-3; D remains unclear. CDR3 length: 17 amino acids. The V gene's germline CDR1 is SGHRS and CDR2 YFSETQ. Trimming left V 0 bases short and J 6 bases short, with 20 bases between. The CDR3 nucleotides are TGCGCCAGCAGCTTGGCCCTGGTCGCGGACCCGAGGGATACGCAGTATTTT. As protein: CASSLALVADPRDTQYF.

The rearrangement links TRBV9 to TRBJ2-1; 9 bases map to TRBD1. The CDR3 covers 14 residues. Germline V gene sequence: CDR1 SGDLS, CDR2 YYNGEE. After removal of 7 bases from V and 9 bases from J, the junction contained 11 bases not matched to a gene. The CDR3 reads CASRRTGVIGEQFF. DNA of the CDR3: TGTGCCAGCCGCCGGACAGGGGTCATAGGTGAGCAGTTCTTC.

The chain carries TRBV29-1 and TRBJ2-1; weak D call: TRBD2 (5 bases). Germline CDR1 and CDR2: SQVTM and ANQGSEA. V lost 5 bases and J 7 bases, leaving 15 bases between the germline ends. CDR3 length: 13 residues. CDR3 DNA: TGCAGCGTTCAGGACCTAGCATGGAATGAGCAGTTCTTC. Encoded protein: CSVQDLAWNEQFF.

The chain combines TRBV28 with TRBJ2-5, with a tentative D call TRBD1 (6 bases). This CDR3 is 16 amino acids long. CDR1 MDHEN and CDR2 SYDVKM come from the germline V gene. V was cut by 2 bases and J by 2 bases, with 15 bases left in between. The CDR3 spells CASSLEAGVGQETQYF. As DNA, the CDR3 is TGTGCCAGCAGTTTAGAGGCAGGGGTAGGGCAAGAGACCCAGTACTTC.